Here is one T cell receptor (beta chain) with its context. Its antigen is unknown. There are no base qualities to consult, and no much larger clone falls within one base. The data were taken from a study of cytomegalovirus exposure and HLA in healthy donors (dated by TCRdb to about 2017). Study-level background: An earlier analysis of 550 to 700 of the donors reported 250 to 300 Gb of sequence data and roughly 100 million unique TCR beta sequences from some 180 million T cells. Every discovery cohort repertoire had been produced on one sequencing platform. Typing coverage differed by locus: A, B, C, DRB1 and DQB1 were typed in roughly 620-640 donors, DQA1 in approximately 520, DPA1 in some 610, and DPB1 in 400 to 480. Donor age, sex, ethnicity and CMV serostatus were collected together with the repertoire data. A later analysis re-analyzed previously published TCR beta repertoires from 666 donors and added high-resolution HLA genotyping to study TCR occurrence patterns. HLA typing included class I and class II loci at four-digit resolution. Of the 350 to 450 genotyped donors, more than 75% were placed in the genetic ancestry cluster associated with self-reported Caucasian donors. Roughly 300 gigabases of sequencing data and 91 million or so unique TCR sequences made up an early release that covered roughly 670 HLA-typed donors. The aim of the study was to test whether cataloging public T cell receptors could identify signatures of past pathogen exposure. In a later genetic analysis, genome-wide SNP genotypes for about 60% of the 666 donors were used, and that subset was treated as a discovery cohort. About 5 DR-DQ haplotypes were handled as single units for association and clustering, since linkage in the cohort was strong. Among around 400 genotyped donors of the cohort, an average of approximately 240,000 unique TCR beta nucleotide sequences were sequenced per donor, roughly 18% of them non-productive. In addition to the first cohort of approximately 650 subjects, a separate validation cohort of under 150 different subjects was used. To predict cytomegalovirus infection status, the study brought together high-throughput TCR immunosequencing, statistical association of individual TCRs with disease status, and machine learning. Using immunosequencing, the study profiled T cell repertoires from about 610 subjects and related those repertoires to cytomegalovirus serostatus. In the later analysis, no new phenotypic data were used to find candidate immune exposures; instead, reliance was placed on TCR beta sequences and their occurrence across donors. In an earlier analysis of 587 of the donors, high-throughput TCR beta sequencing was used to judge whether each TCR beta V gene segment behaved as functional or pseudogenic.

Study-wide findings and limitations: Roughly 15 rarely observed V segments, including chromosome 9 orphons, were excluded from the earlier analysis of a few hundred of the donors because counts were too low. Correlated functional status among segregating V segments might reflect linkage disequilibrium, but an unknown experimental factor could not be ruled out. A later analysis found that most CMV-associated TCR beta chains appeared HLA-restricted, with HLA associations seemingly driven largely by CMV exposure. Presence/absence analyses assumed roughly uniform sequencing depth across donors, an assumption that may not hold. In an earlier analysis of 587 of the donors, most TCR beta V segments appeared in productive rearrangements about 87% or about 30% of the time, broadly matching IMGT annotations. Some IMGT-functional V segments, including TRBV6-2 and TRBV6-3, could not be distinguished by the 87-base-pair reads and were therefore excluded. In a later analysis, HLA-associated TCR beta chains showed more clonal expansion and lower generation probabilities than non-associated chains that were equally common. This cohort had only TCR beta chains sequenced, and the lack of alpha or paired-chain data limited which features could be detected. A further reported finding was that TCR beta sequences accurately predicted the HLA-A and HLA-B alleles for most subjects in the first cohort. A later analysis reported that several top co-occurrence clusters appeared linked to parvovirus B19, influenza, CMV and Epstein-Barr virus. V-gene and J-gene trimming of TCR beta chains was associated with a missense DCLRE1C variant in a later genetic analysis, and the association was replicated in an independent cohort. The classifier was reported to diagnose cytomegalovirus status with high specificity and sensitivity in both the original and validation cohorts. Most TCR sequences were seen in very few donors, while some public TCRs were found in many individuals. A later genetic analysis reported fewer N-insertions in productive TCRs among donors in an Asian-associated ancestry cluster than the roughly 700-donor mean. A later analysis associated about 18,000 TCR beta sequences with specific HLA alleles at a false discovery rate of 0.05. The sequencing pipeline was judged likely to have produced a cluster of highly shared sequence variants as a technical artifact. The only immune exposure information available for the cohort was CMV serostatus. The study listed 164 TCR beta chains as associated with cytomegalovirus. When HLA alleles, especially DR and DQ, strongly co-occurred, attributing TCR associations to individual alleles was difficult. According to a later analysis, TCR association rates differed among HLA loci, with DRB1 alleles showing the most associated TCRs and HLA-C alleles showing the fewest. In vitro tests confirmed that a few of the cytomegalovirus-associated TCR beta chains recognize cytomegalovirus antigens. According to the authors, the approach could potentially be generalized to other disease states and immunological phenotypes. Because HLA typing was unavailable for some donors at each locus, only the typed subset was used in association tests.

In total, 600 or so healthy bone marrow donors made up the cohort. At the time of sampling, all cohort members were nominally healthy, though unrecorded immune exposures were likely present. The donor was CMV seronegative and was included in the group of about 350 seronegative cohort members. A peripheral blood sample was collected from each donor, and TCR beta sequencing was performed on peripheral blood mononuclear cells. The Qiagen DNeasy Blood Extraction Kit was used to extract genomic DNA from the blood cell samples. The library was made by the immunoSEQ multiplex PCR assay. For the multiplex PCR, a mixture combining 60 forward primers for TCR Vbeta segments and 13 reverse primers for TCR Jbeta segments was used. Amplification of the CDR3 region of rearranged TCR beta genes was performed with a multiplex PCR assay on genomic DNA. Amplified TCR beta libraries were sequenced as 87-base-pair reads on the Illumina HiSeq System. For the original study's pipeline: In a later analysis, roughly 80 million unique TCR beta chains were counted across the 500 to 850 repertoires, and roughly 11 million of these chains were shared by at least two donors. To remove PCR and sequencing errors, raw reads were error-corrected and collapsed into unique sequences using a nearest-neighbor algorithm that merged closely related sequences. Alignment of CDR3 sequences to IMGT reference sequences was used to assign V, D and J gene segments. For a sequence to be retained, at least a six-nucleotide match to both a V gene segment and a J gene segment was required. Rearrangements were classified as productive when the CDR3 lacked stop codons and remained in frame with V and J, and all other rearrangements were classified as non-productive. Following IMGT convention, CDR3 was defined as the stretch from the second conserved V-encoded cysteine up to the conserved J-encoded phenylalanine. The earlier analysis of about 590 of the donors excluded sequences that lacked an unambiguous match to a single V gene segment. An earlier analysis of under 750 of the donors called V segments functional above 56.7% productive rearrangements and segregating when the between-donor standard deviation exceeded 5%. A statistical classification framework was developed to diagnose cytomegalovirus status using the catalog of TCR beta chain sequences. A later analysis assigned V and J genes by comparing TCR nucleotide sequences with IMGT/GENE-DB human TR gene sequences. In a later analysis, CDR3 sequences and most-parsimonious VDJ recombination scenarios were assigned using the TCRdist pipeline. A later analysis defined each TCR beta chain by its CDR3 amino acid sequence plus V-gene family, and excluded reads lacking a unique V-gene family. A later analysis removed 550 to 650 highly shared, low-generation-probability nucleotide sequences to deal with suspected cross-contamination and a sequencing artifact. In a later analysis, a clonal expansion index for each public chain was calculated from normalized within-repertoire ranks of inferred template counts. In a later analysis, generation probabilities were computed using a VDJ recombination model fitted to out-of-frame rearrangements, and the results were checked against IGoR. A later analysis scored TCR-TCR, TCR-HLA and TCR-CMV co-occurrence with hypergeometric tests, applying a repertoire-size bias correction to TCR pairs. In a later analysis, false discovery rates were estimated by permuting HLA or CMV assignments 20 times. In a later analysis, co-occurring TCRs were grouped using DBSCAN, and TCRdist sequence similarity was added for clustering within HLA-allele-positive subsets. Co-occurrence clustering excluded repertoires with fewer than 30,000 or more than 120,000 public chains, plus five with anomalous nucleotide sharing. TCRdb stores this immuneACCESS table with in-frame sequences only. Part of the clones is absent; in the studies checked, under half of the shortfall reflects unresolved V genes, and no reason is known for the rest. That table supplies the V and J calls and clone size; D and trimming were determined from the DNA. This sample gives approximately 89,000 clones in total; 60% to 80% of them show up just once. The ten largest account for approximately 3.7% of the sample.

Trimming costs V 2 bases and J 0 bases, and their ends lie 11 bases apart. The CDR1 and CDR2 encoded by the germline V gene are SNHLY and FYNNEI. Spanning cysteine to phenylalanine, the CDR3 consists of 16 amino acids. The CDR3 DNA has 48 bases and is translated from base 1. This clonotype was sampled from a young man in good health and CMV-seronegative. The sequenced material came from PBMCs. The chain is made from TRBV2 and TRBJ1-3; the D region possibly corresponds to TRBD1 (5 bases align). The nucleotides are TGTGCCAGCAGTGAAACAGGACCCAGCTCTGGAAACACCATATATTTT. Its product reads: CASSETGPSSGNTIYF.